The entry below describes one T cell receptor (beta chain). Generated by immunoSEQ multiplex PCR, the TCRdb table keeps only in-frame clones and is missing some. Of 150,000 or so clones listed, less than 90% are singletons. This specimen comes from a study of cytomegalovirus exposure and HLA in healthy donors. The CDR3 contains 11 residues. The germline gives CDR1 DFQATT, CDR2 SNEGSKA (reference sequence). Trimming removed 4 bases from V and 7 bases from J, with 10 bases in between. Sample: PBMCs. The chain employs TRBV20-1 and TRBJ2-5; D is perhaps TRBD2 (5 bases). The receptor was derived from a man younger than 30 in good health and CMV-seropositive. CDR3 sequence (DNA): TGCAGTGCTAAGGTGGGAGCGACCCAGTACTTC. Protein product: CSAKVGATQYF.